The rows below give T cell receptor beta chains drawn from one sample of a study of blood T cells in healthy people across ages. TCRdb reprocessed the 5' RACE reads with MiXCR, giving one entry per CDR3 protein. The repertoire holds 1.4 million to 1.5 million distinct CDR3 sequences, with around 42% as singletons. Material for sequencing was blood. The receptor set was obtained from a woman aged 18-29 years in good health. The CDR3 runs from the conserved cysteine through the conserved F or W. Fields, in order: CDR3 protein, CDR3 DNA, D gene, clone size, V gene, CDR3 length, J gene. The D gene is left open where the match is weak. The listing skips clone size in some rows; elsewhere it reads once, few, many or a size class.

CSARGAKANYGYTF | TGCAGTGCTAGAGGTGCTAAAGCTAACTATGGCTACACCTTC | - | few | TRBV20-1 | 14 | TRBJ1-2
CSVQRYSSGANVLTF | TGCAGCGTCCAAAGATACTCCTCTGGGGCCAACGTCCTGACTTTC | - | - | TRBV29-1 | 15 | TRBJ2-6
CSAAGQGDDEQYF | TGCAGTGCCGCGGGACAGGGGGACGACGAGCAGTACTTC | TRBD1 | - | TRBV20-1 | 13 | TRBJ2-7
CASSLGTGGHEKLFF | TGTGCCAGCAGTCTAGGGACAGGGGGTCATGAAAAACTGTTTTTT | TRBD1 | many | TRBV12-3/TRBV12-4 | 15 | TRBJ1-4
CASKEDSGRIEFF | TGCGCCAGCAAGGAGGATAGCGGGAGGATTGAGTTCTTC | TRBD2 | - | TRBV5-1 | 13 | TRBJ2-1
CASSPEQVWETQYF | TGCGCCAGCAGCCCCGAGCAAGTTTGGGAGACCCAGTACTTC | - | few | TRBV5-1 | 14 | TRBJ2-5
CASGLDTEAFF | TGTGCCAGCGGACTTGACACTGAAGCTTTCTTT | - | - | TRBV25-1 | 11 | TRBJ1-1
CASSPRTSGLYNEQYF | TGTGCCAGCAGCCCCCGGACTAGCGGGTTATACAATGAGCAGTACTTC | TRBD2 | - | TRBV3-1 | 16 | TRBJ2-7
CASSETGGTYGYTF | TGTGCCAGCAGTGAGACAGGTGGAACCTATGGCTACACCTTC | - | - | TRBV6-4 | 14 | TRBJ1-2
CATSVPGGTDTQYF | TGTGCCACCAGTGTTCCGGGTGGCACAGATACGCAGTATTTT | - | - | TRBV24-1 | 14 | TRBJ2-3
CASTQDRSREQYF | TGTGCCAGCACTCAGGACAGGTCCAGGGAGCAGTACTTC | TRBD1 | few | TRBV25-1 | 13 | TRBJ2-7
CASSFKDGTSNYGYTF | TGCGCCAGCAGCTTTAAGGACGGCACCTCTAACTATGGCTACACCTTC | - | - | TRBV5-1 | 16 | TRBJ1-2
CASSNGDRTDTQYF | TGTGCCAGCAGCAACGGGGACCGCACAGATACGCAGTATTTT | - | - | TRBV28 | 14 | TRBJ2-3
CASRGPTEGYTF | TGTGCCAGCAGGGGCCCGACAGAGGGCTACACCTTC | - | few | TRBV6-5 | 12 | TRBJ1-2
CASSLRGQGSYEQYF | TGTGCCAGCAGTTTAAGGGGTCAGGGCTCCTACGAGCAGTACTTC | - | many | TRBV12-3/TRBV12-4 | 15 | TRBJ2-7
CSARDLQGGYGYTF | TGCAGTGCTAGAGATCTCCAGGGAGGGTATGGCTACACCTTC | - | few | TRBV20-1 | 14 | TRBJ1-2
CASSVGVGTGIHEQFF | TGTGCCAGCAGCGTAGGGGTTGGGACAGGGATCCATGAGCAGTTCTTC | TRBD1 | - | TRBV9 | 16 | TRBJ2-1
CASSYRGQQEAQYF | TGTGCCAGCAGTTACCGGGGACAGCAAGAGGCCCAGTACTTC | TRBD1 | - | TRBV6-5 | 14 | TRBJ2-5
CASSHSGQGLEKLFF | TGCGCCAGCAGCCATTCGGGACAGGGCCTAGAAAAACTGTTTTTT | TRBD1 | - | TRBV4-1 | 15 | TRBJ1-4
CASSEDEPWTQYF | TGTGCCAGCAGTGAAGACGAGCCCTGGACCCAGTACTTC | - | - | TRBV6-1 | 13 | TRBJ2-5
CASSHRAGGPPDTQYF | TGTGCCAGCAGTCACCGAGCGGGGGGGCCCCCAGATACGCAGTATTTT | TRBD2 | - | TRBV6-5 | 16 | TRBJ2-3
CASRELAGGSETQYF | TGTGCCAGCAGAGAACTAGCGGGGGGGTCAGAGACCCAGTACTTC | TRBD2 | - | TRBV2 | 15 | TRBJ2-5
CASGSRLRQGGPDTQYF | TGTGCTAGTGGCTCGAGGCTTCGACAGGGAGGACCAGATACGCAGTATTTT | - | - | TRBV12-5 | 17 | TRBJ2-3
CASSKGLAGIYNEQFF | TGTGCCAGCAGCAAGGGACTAGCGGGAATCTACAATGAGCAGTTCTTC | TRBD2 | - | TRBV11-2 | 16 | TRBJ2-1
CASSLGRRSDYEQYF | TGTGCCAGCAGTTTAGGACGGCGGTCAGACTACGAGCAGTACTTC | - | few | TRBV27 | 15 | TRBJ2-7
CSALRAGYEQYF | TGCAGCGCGCTTCGGGCGGGCTACGAGCAGTACTTC | - | many | TRBV29-1 | 12 | TRBJ2-7
CSASRQGMNSPLHF | TGCAGTGCTAGCCGACAGGGTATGAATTCACCCCTCCACTTT | TRBD1 | - | TRBV20-1 | 14 | TRBJ1-6
CAISESNGVDEQYF | TGTGCCATCAGTGAGTCGAATGGCGTAGACGAGCAGTACTTC | - | few | TRBV10-3 | 14 | TRBJ2-7
CASGLMGADTQYF | TGTGCTAGTGGTTTGATGGGGGCTGATACGCAGTATTTT | - | - | TRBV12-5 | 13 | TRBJ2-3
CASRSDRVVDEQYF | TGTGCCAGCAGGTCAGACAGGGTGGTCGACGAGCAGTACTTC | TRBD1 | few | TRBV28 | 14 | TRBJ2-7
CASSYYQGNEQFF | TGTGCCAGCAGTTATTATCAGGGGAATGAGCAGTTCTTC | - | - | TRBV12-3/TRBV12-4 | 13 | TRBJ2-1
CSARADRGDEQFF | TGCAGTGCTAGGGCGGACAGGGGGGATGAGCAGTTCTTC | TRBD1 | - | TRBV20-1 | 13 | TRBJ2-1
CASSDWQGLNQPQHF | TGTGCCAGCAGTGATTGGCAGGGGTTAAATCAGCCCCAGCATTTT | - | - | TRBV6-1 | 15 | TRBJ1-5
CASSQVRQGGGAFF | TGTGCCAGCAGCCAAGTCCGACAGGGTGGTGGAGCTTTCTTT | TRBD1 | once | TRBV14 | 14 | TRBJ1-1
CASRAYRDRVNTEAFF | TGTGCCAGCAGGGCTTACAGGGATAGGGTGAACACTGAAGCTTTCTTT | - | - | TRBV6-1 | 16 | TRBJ1-1